The TCR beta chain described here comes from a study of technical replicates of blood from several donors. Sequenced by immunoSEQ multiplex PCR; TCRdb stores in-frame clones only, minus some. The sample has some 57,000 clones; approximately 97% are singletons. V was clipped by 1 base and J by 3 bases; unmatched bases: 7. This CDR3 comprises 17 residues. Per germline, CDR1 SGHTA and CDR2 FQGNSA. The chain uses TRBV7-2 and TRBJ2-7, with 12 nucleotides matching TRBD2. Sequenced material: T cells isolated from PBMCs. This clonotype was sampled from a human donor in good health. CDR3 DNA sequence: TGTGCCAGCAGCTTAGGGGGACTAGCGGGCCCAAGCTACGAGCAGTACTTC. Its translation is CASSLGGLAGPSYEQYF.